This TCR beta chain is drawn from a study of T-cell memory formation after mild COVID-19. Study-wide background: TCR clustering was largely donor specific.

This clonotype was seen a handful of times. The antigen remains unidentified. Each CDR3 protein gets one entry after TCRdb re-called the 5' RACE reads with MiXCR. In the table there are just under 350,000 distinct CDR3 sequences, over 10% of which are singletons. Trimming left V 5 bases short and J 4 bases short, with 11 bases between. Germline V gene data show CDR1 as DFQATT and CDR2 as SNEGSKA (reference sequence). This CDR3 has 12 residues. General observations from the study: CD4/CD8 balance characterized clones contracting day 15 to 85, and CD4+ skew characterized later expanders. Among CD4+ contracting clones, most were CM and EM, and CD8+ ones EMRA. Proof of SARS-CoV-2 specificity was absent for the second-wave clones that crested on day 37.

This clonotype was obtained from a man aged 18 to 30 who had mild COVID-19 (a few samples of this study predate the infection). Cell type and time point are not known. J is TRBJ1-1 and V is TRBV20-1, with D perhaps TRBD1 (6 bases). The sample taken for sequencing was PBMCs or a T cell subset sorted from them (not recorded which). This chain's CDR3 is CSARVGGTEAFF. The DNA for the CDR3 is TGCAGTGCTCGGGTAGGGGGCACTGAAGCTTTCTTT.